Listed below are T cell receptor beta chains from one sample, sequenced in a study of radiotherapy plus CTLA-4 blockade in lung cancer. The table came from immunoSEQ multiplex PCR; TCRdb's copy has only in-frame clones and leaves some out. Here the sample spans tens of thousands of clones, around nine tenths being singletons. This specimen was peripheral blood, taken from a patient treated with radiotherapy plus ipilimumab. All receptors come from a human donor with non-small cell lung cancer who had stable disease on radiotherapy plus ipilimumab. Each CDR3 is given with its conserved first and last residue. A D gene is named only where the DNA matches it firmly. Clone size, where shown, is once, few, many, or a class for clones that have expanded.

J gene	D gene	V gene	clone size	CDR3 protein	CDR3 DNA
TRBJ2-1	TRBD2	TRBV7-2	medium-sized	CASSREAGGGNNEQFF	TGTGCCAGCAGCCGAGAAGCGGGAGGTGGCAACAATGAGCAGTTCTTC
TRBJ1-1	TRBD1	TRBV18	NA	CASSPQTGGEAAFF	TGTGCCAGCTCACCTCAGACAGGGGGCGAGGCCGCTTTCTTT
TRBJ1-2	NA	TRBV19	NA	CASIPGTATFYGYTF	TGTGCCAGTATTCCCGGGACTGCGACATTCTATGGCTACACCTTC
TRBJ1-6	NA	TRBV2	NA	CASKANPAHSPLHF	TGTGCCAGCAAAGCGAATCCAGCTCATTCACCCCTCCACTTT
TRBJ2-5	TRBD2	TRBV7-9	NA	CASSLREGETQYF	TGTGCCAGCAGCTTACGGGAGGGGGAGACCCAGTACTTC
TRBJ1-6	NA	TRBV13	NA	CASSLKVLAVSSYNSPLHF	TGTGCCAGCAGTTTAAAGGTATTGGCGGTGAGCTCCTATAATTCACCCCTCCACTTT
TRBJ1-3	NA	TRBV7-2	once	CASSLRGSSGNTIYF	TGTGCCAGCAGCTTAAGGGGCTCCTCTGGAAACACCATATATTTT
TRBJ2-7	NA	TRBV7-6	NA	CASSLKRAIDEQYF	TGTGCCAGCAGCTTGAAGCGCGCAATCGACGAGCAGTACTTC
TRBJ1-6	NA	TRBV7-2	NA	CASSLAGFNSPLHF	TGTGCCAGCAGCTTAGCCGGGTTTAATTCACCCCTCCACTTT
TRBJ1-5	NA	TRBV2	NA	CASSDLLGPQGNQPQHF	TGTGCCAGCAGTGATCTTTTGGGACCCCAGGGTAATCAGCCCCAGCATTTT
TRBJ1-5	NA	TRBV10-2	NA	CASSESGGPRPQHF	TGCGCCAGCAGTGAATCGGGGGGGCCTAGGCCCCAGCATTTT
TRBJ2-3	NA	TRBV7-3	NA	CASSSPGTSTDTQYF	TGTGCCAGCAGCTCCCCCGGGACCTCCACAGATACGCAGTATTTT
TRBJ2-1	NA	TRBV27	NA	CASNSGSREQFF	TGTGCCAGCAATTCCGGGAGCCGTGAGCAGTTCTTC
TRBJ2-3	NA	TRBV19	NA	CASTPGVTDTQYF	TGTGCCAGTACCCCGGGTGTGACAGATACGCAGTATTTT
TRBJ1-2	NA	TRBV6-1	medium-sized	CASSDTYGGPANYGYTF	TGTGCCAGCAGTGATACCTATGGGGGGCCTGCTAACTATGGCTACACCTTC
TRBJ1-2	NA	TRBV2	NA	CASSETEARGGYTF	TGTGCCAGCAGTGAAACCGAAGCGAGAGGAGGCTACACCTTC
TRBJ2-1	TRBD1	TRBV15	NA	CATSRDLSGTGGRQFF	TGTGCCACCAGCAGAGATCTTAGCGGGACAGGGGGAAGGCAGTTCTTC
TRBJ2-6	NA	TRBV29-1	NA	CSVETQVGSGANVLTF	TGCAGCGTTGAAACACAGGTCGGCTCTGGGGCCAACGTCCTGACTTTC
TRBJ1-3	TRBD1	TRBV19	NA	CASSIDQVGQAVSGNTIYF	TGTGCCAGTAGTATAGATCAAGTCGGACAGGCGGTCTCTGGAAACACCATATATTTT
TRBJ2-7	TRBD2	TRBV11-2	NA	CASSPGTSVSYEQYF	TGTGCCAGCAGCCCGGGGACTAGCGTCTCCTACGAGCAGTACTTC
TRBJ2-3	TRBD2	TRBV5-4	NA	CASSELVTSGTDTQYF	TGTGCCAGCAGCGAGCTTGTTACTAGCGGCACAGATACGCAGTATTTT
TRBJ1-1	NA	TRBV28	NA	CASSSDWREAFF	TGTGCCAGCAGTTCGGATTGGCGAGAAGCTTTCTTT
TRBJ1-5	NA	TRBV25-1	NA	CASSDGGQPQHF	TGTGCCAGCAGTGACGGGGGGCAGCCCCAGCATTTT
TRBJ2-5	NA	TRBV19	once	CASSMGPGRETQYF	TGTGCCAGTAGTATGGGTCCGGGAAGAGAGACCCAGTACTTC
TRBJ1-2	NA	TRBV27	NA	CASSFAANYGYTF	TGTGCCAGCAGTTTCGCTGCGAACTATGGCTACACCTTC
TRBJ2-1	TRBD2	TRBV9	few	CASSAGVGAREYNEQFF	TGTGCCAGCAGCGCCGGGGTGGGTGCGCGGGAGTATAATGAGCAGTTCTTC
TRBJ1-6	NA	TRBV15	NA	CATSRGRGGNSPLHF	TGTGCCACCAGCAGAGGGAGGGGAGGTAATTCACCCCTCCACTTT
TRBJ2-5	NA	TRBV5-1	NA	CASSPGTAQETQYF	TGCGCCAGCAGCCCGGGGACTGCCCAAGAGACCCAGTACTTC